This T cell receptor beta chain was profiled in a study of radiation and T cells in renal cell carcinoma. Assay used: immunoSEQ multiplex PCR; TCRdb lists only in-frame clones, some missing. This sample yields some 78,000 clones, of which roughly 87% are seen a single time; 5% to 7.5% belongs to the top ten. Regarding the study as a whole: In blood, top tumor clones expanded by 2 weeks, shrinking by 4.

The sample's time point: blood 4 weeks post-SBRT, at nephrectomy. The treatment is: 15 Gy SBRT to primary tumor, nephrectomy 4 weeks later. Nephrectomy followed 15 Gy stereotactic body radiation by 4 weeks. Radiation-treated patients gave blood at baseline, week 2 and week 4. Clear cell pathology was present in this patient's renal cell carcinoma. There are a few counts of this clone. What it binds is not known. CDR3 size: 12 residues. The V end was cut by 1 base, the J end by 10 bases, with 10 bases between. In germline, CDR1 is SGHTA, CDR2 FQGNSA. The chain employs TRBV7-2 and TRBJ1-2, with TRBD1 as a possible D gene (5 bases). This TCR was sampled from a woman in her 70s with renal cell carcinoma. The sequencing here drew on blood, taken from a patient whose treatment included radiotherapy and nephrectomy. The CDR3 DNA follows: TGTGCCAGCAGCTTAGAGGGACTATACTACACCTTC. Protein: CASSLEGLYYTF.